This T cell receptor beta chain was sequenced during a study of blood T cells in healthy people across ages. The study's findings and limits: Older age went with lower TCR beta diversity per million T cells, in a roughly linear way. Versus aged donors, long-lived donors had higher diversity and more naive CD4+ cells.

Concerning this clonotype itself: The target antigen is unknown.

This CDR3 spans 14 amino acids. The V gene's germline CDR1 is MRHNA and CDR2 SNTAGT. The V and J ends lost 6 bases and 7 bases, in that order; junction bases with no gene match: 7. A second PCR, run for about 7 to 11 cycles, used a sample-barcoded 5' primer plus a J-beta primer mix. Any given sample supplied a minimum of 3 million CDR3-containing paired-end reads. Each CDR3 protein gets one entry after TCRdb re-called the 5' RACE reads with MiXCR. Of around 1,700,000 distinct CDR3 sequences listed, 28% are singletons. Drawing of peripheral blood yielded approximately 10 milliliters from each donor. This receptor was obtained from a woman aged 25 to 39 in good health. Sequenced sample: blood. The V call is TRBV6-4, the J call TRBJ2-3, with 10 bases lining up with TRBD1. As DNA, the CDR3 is TGTGCCAGCAGCGCGGCGGGACAGGGGAATACGCAGTATTTT. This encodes CASSAAGQGNTQYF.